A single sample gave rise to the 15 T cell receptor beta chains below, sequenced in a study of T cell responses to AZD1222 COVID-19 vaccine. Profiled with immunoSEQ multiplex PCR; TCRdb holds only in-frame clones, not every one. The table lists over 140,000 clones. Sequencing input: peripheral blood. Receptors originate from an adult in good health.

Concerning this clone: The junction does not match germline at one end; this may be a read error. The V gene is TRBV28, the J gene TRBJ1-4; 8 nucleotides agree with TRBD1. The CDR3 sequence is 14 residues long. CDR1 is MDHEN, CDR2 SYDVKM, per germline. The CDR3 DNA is TGTGCCAGCAGGTTATCAGGGGGCGGTGAAAAACTGTTTTTT. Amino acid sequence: CASRLSGGGEKLFF.

The CDR3 DNA sequence: TGTGCCAGCAGCCAATATGCCGGGGATGGAGCTTTCTTT. This codes for CASSQYAGDGAFF. This chain uses TRBV11-3 with TRBJ1-1; D remains unclear. CDR3 length: 13 residues. Germline V gives CDR1 SGHNT, CDR2 YENEEA. Trimming cost V 5 bases and J 10 bases, with 17 bases left between them.

CDR3 in DNA: TGTGCCAGCAGCCGTGGAACAGGGACTGGCGGCTACACCTTC. Its protein product is CASSRGTGTGGYTF. The genes are TRBV3-1 (or the pseudogene TRBV3-2) and TRBJ1-2; weak D call: TRBD1 (6 bases). From germline, CDR1 is LGHDT and CDR2 YNNKEL (reference sequence). Trimming pared 4 bases from V and 8 bases from J, leaving 17 bases between. The CDR3 covers 14 residues.

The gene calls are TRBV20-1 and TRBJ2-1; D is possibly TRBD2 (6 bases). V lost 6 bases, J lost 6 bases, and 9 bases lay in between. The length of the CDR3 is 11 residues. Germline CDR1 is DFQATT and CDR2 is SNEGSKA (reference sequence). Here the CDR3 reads CSARDFNEQFF. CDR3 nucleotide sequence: TGCAGTGCCCGGGACTTCAATGAGCAGTTCTTC.

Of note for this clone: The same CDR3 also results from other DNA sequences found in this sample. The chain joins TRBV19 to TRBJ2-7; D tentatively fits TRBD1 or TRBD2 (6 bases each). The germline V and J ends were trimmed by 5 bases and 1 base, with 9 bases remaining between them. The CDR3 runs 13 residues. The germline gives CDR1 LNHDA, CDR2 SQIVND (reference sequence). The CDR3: CASSAGHSYEQYF. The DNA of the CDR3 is TGTGCCAGTAGTGCGGGACATTCCTACGAGCAGTACTTC.

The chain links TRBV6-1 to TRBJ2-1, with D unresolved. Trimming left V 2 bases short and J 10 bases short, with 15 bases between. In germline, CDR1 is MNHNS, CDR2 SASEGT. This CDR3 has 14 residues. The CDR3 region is CASSESSKGQEQFF. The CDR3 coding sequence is TGTGCCAGCAGTGAATCGAGTAAGGGCCAGGAGCAGTTCTTC.

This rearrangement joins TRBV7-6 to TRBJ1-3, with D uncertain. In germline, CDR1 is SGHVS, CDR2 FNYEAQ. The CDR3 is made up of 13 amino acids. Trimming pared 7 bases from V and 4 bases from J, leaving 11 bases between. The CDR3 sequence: CASTTERGNTIYF. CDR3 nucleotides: TGTGCCAGCACCACCGAGAGGGGAAACACCATATATTTT.

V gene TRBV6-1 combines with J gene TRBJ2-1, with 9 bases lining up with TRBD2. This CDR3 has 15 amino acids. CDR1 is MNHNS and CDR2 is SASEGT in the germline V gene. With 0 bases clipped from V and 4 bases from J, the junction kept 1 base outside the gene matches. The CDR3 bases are TGTGCCAGCAGTGAAGCAGCGGGGGGTTACAATGAGCAGTTCTTC. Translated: CASSEAAGGYNEQFF.

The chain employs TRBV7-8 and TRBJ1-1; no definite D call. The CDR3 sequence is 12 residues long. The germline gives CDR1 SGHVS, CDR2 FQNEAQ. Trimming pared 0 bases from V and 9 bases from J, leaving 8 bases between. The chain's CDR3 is CASSLAEEKAFF. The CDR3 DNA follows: TGTGCCAGCAGCTTAGCCGAGGAGAAAGCTTTCTTT.

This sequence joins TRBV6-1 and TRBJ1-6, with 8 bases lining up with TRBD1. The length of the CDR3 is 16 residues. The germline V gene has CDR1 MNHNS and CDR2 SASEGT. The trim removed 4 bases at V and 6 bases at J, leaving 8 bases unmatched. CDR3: CASSVFGQGFNSPLHF. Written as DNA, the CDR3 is TGTGCCAGCAGTGTTTTCGGACAGGGATTTAATTCACCCCTCCACTTT.

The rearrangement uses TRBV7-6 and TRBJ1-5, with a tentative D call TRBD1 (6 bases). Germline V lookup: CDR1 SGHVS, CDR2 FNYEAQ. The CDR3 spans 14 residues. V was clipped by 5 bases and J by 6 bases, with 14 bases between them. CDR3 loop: CASSEGQRGQPQHF. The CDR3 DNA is TGTGCCAGCAGCGAAGGACAGCGCGGTCAGCCCCAGCATTTT.

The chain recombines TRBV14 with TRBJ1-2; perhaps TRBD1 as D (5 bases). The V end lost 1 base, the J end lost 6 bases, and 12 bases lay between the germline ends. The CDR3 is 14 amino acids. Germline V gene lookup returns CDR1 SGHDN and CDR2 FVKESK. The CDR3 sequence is CASSQGGREDGYTF. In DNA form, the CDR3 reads TGTGCCAGCAGCCAAGGGGGACGGGAAGATGGCTACACCTTC.

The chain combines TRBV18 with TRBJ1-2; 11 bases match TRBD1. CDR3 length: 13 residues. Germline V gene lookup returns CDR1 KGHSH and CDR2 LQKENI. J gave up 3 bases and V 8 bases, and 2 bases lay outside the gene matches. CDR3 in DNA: TGTGCCAGCGGACAGGGGGCGGACTATGGCTACACCTTC. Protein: CASGQGADYGYTF.

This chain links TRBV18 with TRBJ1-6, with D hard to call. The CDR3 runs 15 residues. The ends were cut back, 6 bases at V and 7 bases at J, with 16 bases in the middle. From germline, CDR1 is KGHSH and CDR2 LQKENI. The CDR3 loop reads CASSSGGRANSPLHF. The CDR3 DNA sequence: TGTGCCAGCTCCTCTGGTGGGAGAGCAAATTCACCCCTCCACTTT.

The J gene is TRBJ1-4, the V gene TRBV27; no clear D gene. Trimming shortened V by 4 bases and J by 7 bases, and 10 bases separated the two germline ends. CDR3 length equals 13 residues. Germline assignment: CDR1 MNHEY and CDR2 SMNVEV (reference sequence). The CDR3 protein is CASSWQVGEKLFF. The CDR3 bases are TGTGCCAGCAGTTGGCAAGTTGGTGAAAAACTGTTTTTT.